These 23 T cell receptor beta chains originate from one sample sequenced in a study of monozygotic twins with inflammatory bowel disease. TCRdb re-analyzed the 5' RACE reads; it lists each CDR3 protein once, without DNA. This sample lists some 440,000 distinct CDR3 sequences; its ten largest clones have about 2.4%. The source material was blood. The source is a human donor with ulcerative colitis or Crohn's disease, or a healthy co-twin of an affected twin (not recorded which).

The chain has TRBV9 and TRBJ2-5; without DNA, the TCRdb call of TRBD2 cannot be checked. Germline CDR1 SGDLS, CDR2 YYNGEE. The CDR3 runs to 16 residues. CDR3 in amino acids: CASSSLSGGGLETQYF.

V and J are TRBV5-1 and TRBJ1-4; TCRdb's D call of TRBD1 is untestable without DNA. There are 14 residues in the CDR3. CDR1 is SGHRS and CDR2 is YFSETQ in the germline V gene. CDR3 loop: CASSLNPRAEKLFF.

The chain has TRBV9 and TRBJ2-7; TCRdb's D gene call, TRBD2, goes unchecked for lack of DNA. The CDR3 consists of 14 residues. Germline V gene lookup returns CDR1 SGDLS and CDR2 YYNGEE. The CDR3 sequence is CASSVSGSAYEQYF.

The chain couples TRBV28 to TRBJ1-3. Germline CDR1 and CDR2: MDHEN and SYDVKM. This CDR3 contains 18 residues. The CDR3 sequence is CASTIPLGQGSSGNTIYF.

The rearrangement links TRBV7-9 to TRBJ2-5; TCRdb picks TRBD1, but there is no DNA to check that call. The germline gives CDR1 SEHNR, CDR2 FQNEAQ (reference sequence). The CDR3 covers 13 residues. The CDR3 reads CASSLQGTETQYF.

This rearrangement joins TRBV20-1 to TRBJ2-7; TCRdb's D call, TRBD2, is unchecked because there is no DNA. This CDR3 has 14 amino acids. CDR1 and CDR2 from the germline V gene are DFQATT and SNEGSKA (reference sequence). The CDR3 loop reads CSAPGLAESYEQYF.

CDR3 in amino acids: CASSLAPLAARPKTQYF. V and J are TRBV7-2 and TRBJ2-5; TCRdb reports TRBD2, a call that lacks DNA to check it against. CDR3 length: 17 residues. Germline loops: CDR1 SGHTA, CDR2 FQGNSA. Complete variable domain (other parts from reference TRBV7-2 and TRBJ2-5): GAGVSQSPSNKVTEKGKDVELRCDPISGHTALYWYRQSLGQGLEFLIYFQGNSAPDKSGLPSDRFSAERTGGSVSTLTIQRTQQEDSAVYLCASSLAPLAARPKTQYFGPGTRLLVL.

The CDR3 loop reads CATSLGSGDGYTF. This rearrangement joins TRBV15 to TRBJ1-2; no DNA is available, so the TRBD1 call from TCRdb remains unchecked. The germline CDR1 and CDR2 sequences are LNHNV and YYDKDF (reference sequence). This CDR3 contains 13 residues.

The chain links TRBV4-2 to TRBJ1-1; TCRdb returns TRBD1, unconfirmable since there is no DNA. CDR1 is LGHNA and CDR2 is YNFKEQ in the germline V gene. CDR3 length: 14 amino acids. The CDR3 loop reads CASSRETGATEAFF.

The J gene is TRBJ2-1, the V gene TRBV4-2; TCRdb selects TRBD2, and the lack of DNA leaves this call unchecked. The CDR3 sequence is 17 residues long. In germline, CDR1 is LGHNA, CDR2 YNFKEQ. The CDR3 protein is CASSQDEERGFYNEQFF.

The chain joins TRBV7-2 to TRBJ2-3; no DNA is available, so the TRBD2 call from TCRdb remains unchecked. The CDR3 covers 15 residues. Germline values: CDR1 SGHTA, CDR2 FQGNSA. The CDR3 region is CASSLTGAFTDTQYF. Variable domain in full (rest from reference TRBV7-2 and TRBJ2-3): GAGVSQSPSNKVTEKGKDVELRCDPISGHTALYWYRQSLGQGLEFLIYFQGNSAPDKSGLPSDRFSAERTGGSVSTLTIQRTQQEDSAVYLCASSLTGAFTDTQYFGPGTRLTVL.

This chain connects TRBV5-1 to TRBJ2-3; TCRdb's D gene call, TRBD2, goes unchecked for lack of DNA. CDR1 is SGHRS and CDR2 is YFSETQ in the germline V gene. The CDR3 is 15 amino acids. The CDR3 reads CASSLKAENTDTQYF.

The J gene is TRBJ1-6, the V gene TRBV5-5; absent DNA, TCRdb's TRBD1 call cannot be checked. This CDR3 has 16 residues. CDR1 is SGHKS and CDR2 is YYEKEE in the germline V gene (reference sequence). CDR3 region: CASRPGQGAPNSPLHF.

The chain uses TRBV20-1 and TRBJ2-1; the D call from TCRdb, TRBD1, cannot be confirmed without DNA. The germline V gene encodes CDR1 DFQATT and CDR2 SNEGSKA (reference sequence). CDR3 length equals 12 residues. The CDR3 spells CSASPLSGEQFF.

This sequence joins TRBV30 and TRBJ2-1; TCRdb names TRBD1, which stays unverified in the absence of DNA. The germline V gene has CDR1 GTSNPN and CDR2 SVGIG (reference sequence). This CDR3 contains 14 residues. CDR3 amino acids: CAWNVGPYYNEQFF.

The chain employs TRBV27 and TRBJ2-7; the D call from TCRdb, TRBD2, cannot be confirmed without DNA. Looked up from germline, CDR1 is MNHEY and CDR2 is SMNVEV (reference sequence). The CDR3 sequence is 15 residues long. CDR3: CASSLSGLGAYEQYF.

The rearrangement links TRBV5-1 to TRBJ2-3; TCRdb lists TRBD2, though no DNA is available to test this call. The CDR3 is made up of 14 amino acids. Germline-derived CDR1 and CDR2 are SGHRS and YFSETQ. CDR3 in amino acids: CASNDPSGDDTQYF. The full variable domain, rest sourced from reference TRBV5-1 and TRBJ2-3, is KAGVTQTPRYLIKTRGQQVTLSCSPISGHRSVSWYQQTPGQGLQFLFEYFSETQRNKGNFPGRFSGRQFSNSRSEMNVSTLELGDSALYLCASNDPSGDDTQYFGPGTRLTVL.

The genes are TRBV3-1 and TRBJ1-5. Per germline, CDR1 LGHDT and CDR2 YNNKEL (reference sequence). The CDR3 covers 16 residues. The CDR3 reads CASSQEIPSLNQPQHF.

The chain uses TRBV4-2 and TRBJ1-5; TCRdb indicates TRBD1, and absent DNA this call remains unverified. Per the germline V gene, CDR1 is LGHNA and CDR2 is YNFKEQ. The CDR3 length is 15 residues. The CDR3 sequence is CASSQEGVSNQPQHF.

V and J are TRBV6-2 or TRBV6-3 and TRBJ1-2; TCRdb calls TRBD1, which cannot be checked without DNA. The CDR3 spans 12 residues. The germline CDR1 and CDR2 sequences are MNHEY and SVGEGT. CDR3 loop: CASTDRMYGYTF.

V is TRBV20-1 and J is TRBJ2-7. CDR1 and CDR2 from the germline V gene are DFQATT and SNEGSKA (reference sequence). CDR3 length equals 14 residues. The CDR3 region is CSATHDILSYEQYF.

CDR3 amino acids: CASSSGQNDQPQHF. V usage is TRBV12-3 or TRBV12-4 and J usage is TRBJ1-5; absent DNA, TCRdb's TRBD1 call cannot be checked. CDR3 length: 14 amino acids.

This chain connects TRBV29-1 to TRBJ1-2; TCRdb outputs TRBD1, but without DNA this stays unchecked. The CDR3 is 12 residues long. Germline loops: CDR1 SQVTM, CDR2 ANQGSEA. CDR3 in amino acids: CSVWDSNYGYTF.